These T cell receptor beta chains were read from a single sample in a study of blood T cell repertoires in COVID-19. This table comes from immunoSEQ multiplex PCR, and its TCRdb copy is limited to in-frame clones, with some not included. The repertoire holds roughly 200,000 clones, roughly 82% seen once, with approximately 5% in the top ten. Source material: PBMCs or T cells enriched from blood (not recorded which). The receptors here all came from a middle-aged man with acute COVID-19. Each CDR3 is given with its conserved first and last residue. D genes are given only for firm matches. Rows give clone size only sometimes, using once, few, many, or a class for an expanded clone.

V	size	D	J	CDR3	DNA
TRBV3-1/TRBV3-2	NA	NA	TRBJ2-2	CASSFLGGELFF	TGTGCCAGCAGCTTTCTAGGTGGGGAGCTGTTTTTT
TRBV10-3	NA	NA	TRBJ2-1	CAISERGVLDEQFF	TGTGCCATCAGTGAGCGGGGAGTCCTGGATGAGCAGTTCTTC
TRBV19	NA	NA	TRBJ2-3	CASTADRSDTQYF	TGTGCCAGCACAGCGGATCGCTCAGATACGCAGTATTTT
TRBV6-6	once	NA	TRBJ1-5	CASSMTAINQPQHF	TGTGCCAGCAGCATGACAGCGATCAATCAGCCCCAGCATTTT
TRBV2	NA	TRBD1	TRBJ2-7	CASSEGKGQGTYEQYF	TGTGCCAGCAGTGAAGGTAAAGGACAGGGTACCTACGAGCAGTACTTC
TRBV18	NA	TRBD1	TRBJ2-1	CASSTGTGGLNEQFF	TGTGCCAGCTCAACCGGGACAGGGGGCTTAAATGAGCAGTTCTTC
TRBV5-1	NA	TRBD1	TRBJ2-2	CASSWGQSLTGELFF	TGCGCCAGCAGCTGGGGACAGAGTTTAACCGGGGAGCTGTTTTTT
TRBV6-2/TRBV6-3	NA	NA	TRBJ1-1	CASSPTGGLGAFF	TGTGCCAGCAGCCCCACCGGGGGGTTAGGAGCTTTCTTT
TRBV27	NA	NA	TRBJ2-7	CASTRGGSSYEQYF	TGTGCCAGCACCCGCGGTGGGAGCTCCTACGAGCAGTACTTC
TRBV3-1/TRBV3-2	NA	NA	TRBJ1-2	CASSQDQGGGYTF	TGTGCCAGCAGCCAAGACCAGGGAGGTGGCTACACCTTC
TRBV13	NA	TRBD2	TRBJ2-7	CASSLSGTIYEQYF	TGTGCCAGCAGCTTGAGTGGGACTATCTACGAGCAGTACTTC
TRBV5-4	NA	NA	TRBJ2-3	CASSLDGGFTDTQYF	TGTGCCAGCAGCTTGGATGGGGGGTTCACAGATACGCAGTATTTT
TRBV28	few	NA	TRBJ2-5	CASSLTMPPWTQYF	TGTGCCAGCAGTTTAACTATGCCTCCTTGGACCCAGTACTTC
TRBV28	NA	NA	TRBJ2-7	CASNIPGNPTRQYF	TGTGCCAGCAACATACCGGGGAATCCTACGAGGCAGTACTTC
TRBV7-9	NA	TRBD1	TRBJ1-1	CASSLVRTGNTEAFF	TGTGCCAGCAGCTTAGTAAGGACAGGGAACACTGAAGCTTTCTTT
TRBV29-1	once	NA	TRBJ2-7	CSPTGIYEQYF	TGCAGCCCTACAGGAATTTACGAGCAGTACTTC